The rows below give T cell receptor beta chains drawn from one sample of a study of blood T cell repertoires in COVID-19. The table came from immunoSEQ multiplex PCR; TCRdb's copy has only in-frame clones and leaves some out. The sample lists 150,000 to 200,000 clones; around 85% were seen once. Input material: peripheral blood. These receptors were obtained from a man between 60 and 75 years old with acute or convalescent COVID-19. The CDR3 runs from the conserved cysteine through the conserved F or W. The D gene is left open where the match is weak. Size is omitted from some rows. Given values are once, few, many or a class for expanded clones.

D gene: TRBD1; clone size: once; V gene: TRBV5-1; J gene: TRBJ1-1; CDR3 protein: CASSSWGVGTVNTEAFF; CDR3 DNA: TGCGCCAGCAGCTCTTGGGGTGTTGGGACAGTGAACACTGAAGCTTTCTTT
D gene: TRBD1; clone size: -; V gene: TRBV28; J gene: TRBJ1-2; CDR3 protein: CASNSPLDRGTFGYTF; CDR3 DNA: TGTGCCAGCAATTCACCCTTAGACAGGGGGACATTTGGCTACACCTTC
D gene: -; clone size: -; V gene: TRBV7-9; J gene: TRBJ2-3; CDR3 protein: CASSLGRERTDTQYF; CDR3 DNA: TGTGCCAGCAGCCTAGGACGGGAGAGGACAGATACGCAGTATTTT
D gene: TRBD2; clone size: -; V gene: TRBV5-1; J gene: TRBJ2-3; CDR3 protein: CASSPARAGSTDTQYF; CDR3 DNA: TGCGCCAGCAGCCCGGCCCGAGCGGGGAGCACAGATACGCAGTATTTT
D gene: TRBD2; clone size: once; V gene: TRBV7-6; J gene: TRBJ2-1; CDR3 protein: CASRPSLAGYEQFF; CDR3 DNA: TGTGCCAGCAGACCTAGTCTAGCGGGCTATGAGCAGTTCTTC
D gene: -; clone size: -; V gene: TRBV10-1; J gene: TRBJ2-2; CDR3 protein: CASSRLSNTGELFF; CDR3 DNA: TGCGCCAGCAGTCGTTTATCGAACACCGGGGAGCTGTTTTTT
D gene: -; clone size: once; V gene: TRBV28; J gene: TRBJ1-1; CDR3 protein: CASSSPTAPMNTEAFF; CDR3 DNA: TGTGCCAGCAGTTCGCCGACAGCACCCATGAACACTGAAGCTTTCTTT
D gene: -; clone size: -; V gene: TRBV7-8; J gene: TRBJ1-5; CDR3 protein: CASSLIVYHSNQPQHF; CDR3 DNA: TGTGCCAGCAGCTTAATTGTCTATCATAGCAATCAGCCCCAGCATTTT
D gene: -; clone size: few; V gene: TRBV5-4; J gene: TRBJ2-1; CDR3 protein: CASSPRLGSSYNEQFF; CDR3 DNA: TGTGCCAGCAGCCCAAGACTGGGGAGCTCCTACAATGAGCAGTTCTTC
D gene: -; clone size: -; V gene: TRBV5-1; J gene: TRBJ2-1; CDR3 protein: CASSLRVSGNNEQFF; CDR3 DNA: TGCGCCAGCAGCTTGCGAGTCAGCGGTAACAATGAGCAGTTCTTC
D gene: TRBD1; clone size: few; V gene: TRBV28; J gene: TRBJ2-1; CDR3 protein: CAIQPRGTGNNEQFF; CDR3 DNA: TGTGCCATCCAACCAAGGGGGACAGGGAACAATGAGCAGTTCTTC
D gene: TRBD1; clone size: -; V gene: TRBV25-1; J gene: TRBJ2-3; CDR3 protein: CASRSGGSADTQYF; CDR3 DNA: TGTGCCAGCAGGTCAGGGGGTAGCGCAGATACGCAGTATTTT
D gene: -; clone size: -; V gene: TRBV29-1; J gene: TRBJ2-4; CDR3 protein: CSVEDRNIQYF; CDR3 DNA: TGCAGCGTTGAAGACAGGAACATTCAGTACTTC
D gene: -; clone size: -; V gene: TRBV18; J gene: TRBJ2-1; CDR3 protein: CASSPRGGRNEQFF; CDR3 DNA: TGTGCCAGCTCACCACGTGGAGGGAGGAATGAGCAGTTCTTC
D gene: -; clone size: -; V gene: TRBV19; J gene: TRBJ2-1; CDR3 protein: CASKEEHPSGNEQFF; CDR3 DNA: TGTGCCAGCAAGGAGGAACACCCCAGTGGGAATGAGCAGTTCTTC
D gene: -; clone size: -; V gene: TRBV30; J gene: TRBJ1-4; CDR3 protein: CAWSVQGAVEKLFF; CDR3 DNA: TGTGCCTGGAGTGTACAGGGCGCGGTCGAAAAACTGTTTTTT
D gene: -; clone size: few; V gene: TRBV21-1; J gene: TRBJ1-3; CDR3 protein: CASSKGAQGTGAYRGNTIYF; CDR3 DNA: TGTGCCAGCAGCAAAGGGGCCCAGGGGACAGGGGCCTACCGTGGAAACACCATATATTTT
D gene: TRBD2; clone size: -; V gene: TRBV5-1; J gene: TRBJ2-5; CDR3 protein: CASSRGEGAGETQYF; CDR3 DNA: TGCGCCAGCAGCCGGGGGGAGGGAGCAGGAGAGACCCAGTACTTC
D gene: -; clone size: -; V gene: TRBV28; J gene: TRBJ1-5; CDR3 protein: CASSSEGQPQHF; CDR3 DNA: TGTGCCAGCAGTTCTGAGGGCCAGCCCCAGCATTTT
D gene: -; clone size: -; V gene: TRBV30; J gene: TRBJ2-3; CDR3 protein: CAWTVGSGADTQYF; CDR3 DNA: TGTGCCTGGACTGTGGGCTCCGGGGCAGATACGCAGTATTTT
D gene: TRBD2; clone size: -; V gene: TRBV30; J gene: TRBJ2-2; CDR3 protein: CAWKWAGGSTGELFF; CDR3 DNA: TGTGCCTGGAAGTGGGCGGGAGGATCGACCGGGGAGCTGTTTTTT
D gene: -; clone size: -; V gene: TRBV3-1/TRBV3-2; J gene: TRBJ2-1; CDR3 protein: CASSHRDEQFF; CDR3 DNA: TGTGCCAGCAGCCATCGGGATGAGCAGTTCTTC
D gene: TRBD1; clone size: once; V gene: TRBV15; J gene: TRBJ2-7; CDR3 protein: CATSRGQGVSYEQYF; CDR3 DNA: TGTGCCACCAGCAGAGGGCAGGGGGTGTCCTACGAGCAGTACTTC
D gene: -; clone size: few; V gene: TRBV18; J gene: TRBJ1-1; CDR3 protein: CASSPSLTQAFF; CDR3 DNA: TGTGCCAGCTCACCATCTTTAACTCAAGCTTTCTTT
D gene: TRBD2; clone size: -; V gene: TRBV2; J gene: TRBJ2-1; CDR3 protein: CASSSTSNLSDEQFF; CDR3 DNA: TGTGCCAGCAGTTCGACTAGCAATCTAAGCGATGAGCAGTTCTTC
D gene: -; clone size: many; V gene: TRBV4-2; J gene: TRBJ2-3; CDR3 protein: CASSQDSLADTQYF; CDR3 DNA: TGTGCCAGCAGCCAAGATTCGCTAGCAGATACGCAGTATTTT
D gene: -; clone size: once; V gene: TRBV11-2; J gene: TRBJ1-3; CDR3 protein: CASRPIGRGHAGNTIYF; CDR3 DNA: TGTGCCAGCCGCCCGATTGGGCGTGGACATGCTGGAAACACCATATATTTT
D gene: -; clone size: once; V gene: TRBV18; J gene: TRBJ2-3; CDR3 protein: CASSPLQGSTDTQYF; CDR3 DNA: TGTGCCAGCTCACCACTACAGGGAAGCACAGATACGCAGTATTTT
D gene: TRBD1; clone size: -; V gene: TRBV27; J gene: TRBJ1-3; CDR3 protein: CASSPQGALGNTIYF; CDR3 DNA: TGTGCCAGCAGTCCTCAGGGGGCGTTAGGAAACACCATATATTTT
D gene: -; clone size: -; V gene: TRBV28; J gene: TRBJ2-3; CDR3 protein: CALGGTDTQYF; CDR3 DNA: TGTGCCCTAGGGGGCACAGATACGCAGTATTTT
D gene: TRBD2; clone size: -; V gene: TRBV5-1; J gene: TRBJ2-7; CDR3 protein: CASSLVAAGGSYEQYF; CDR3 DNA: TGCGCCAGCAGCTTGGTGGCGGCGGGAGGGTCCTACGAGCAGTACTTC
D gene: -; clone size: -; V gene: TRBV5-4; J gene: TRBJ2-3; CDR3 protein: CASSLGSRGSTDTQYF; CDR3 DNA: TGTGCCAGCAGCTTGGGTAGCCGCGGTAGCACAGATACGCAGTATTTT
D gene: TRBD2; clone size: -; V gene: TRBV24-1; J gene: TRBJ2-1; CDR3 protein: CATSDSLTSGIYNEQFF; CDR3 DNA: TGTGCCACCAGTGATTCGCTGACTAGCGGAATTTACAATGAGCAGTTCTTC
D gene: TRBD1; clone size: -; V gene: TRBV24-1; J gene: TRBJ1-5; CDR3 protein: CATRGQGNQPQHF; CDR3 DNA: TGTGCCACCAGGGGACAGGGGAATCAGCCCCAGCATTTT
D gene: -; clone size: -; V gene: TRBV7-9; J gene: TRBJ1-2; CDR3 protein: CASSFSIYGYTF; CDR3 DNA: TGTGCCAGCAGCTTTTCCATCTATGGCTACACCTTC
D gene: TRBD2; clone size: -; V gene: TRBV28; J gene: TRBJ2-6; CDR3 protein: CASSLAGDGANVLTF; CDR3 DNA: TGTGCCAGCAGTTTAGCGGGGGATGGGGCCAACGTCCTGACTTTC
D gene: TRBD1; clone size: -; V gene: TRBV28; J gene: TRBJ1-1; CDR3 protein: CASGSTGMNTEAFF; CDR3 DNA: TGTGCCAGCGGATCGACAGGGATGAACACTGAAGCTTTCTTT
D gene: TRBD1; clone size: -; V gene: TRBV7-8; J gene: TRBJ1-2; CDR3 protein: CASSSQGAANYGYTF; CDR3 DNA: TGTGCCAGCAGCTCACAGGGGGCTGCTAACTATGGCTACACCTTC
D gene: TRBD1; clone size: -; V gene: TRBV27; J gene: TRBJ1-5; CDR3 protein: CASRAGTGGDQPQHF; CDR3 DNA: TGTGCCAGCAGGGCCGGGACAGGGGGCGATCAGCCCCAGCATTTT
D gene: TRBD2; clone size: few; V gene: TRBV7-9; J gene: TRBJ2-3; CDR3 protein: CASSLGVAGGTDTQYF; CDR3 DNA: TGTGCCAGCAGCTTAGGGGTAGCGGGAGGTACAGATACGCAGTATTTT
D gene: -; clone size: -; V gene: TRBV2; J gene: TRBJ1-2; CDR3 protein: CASSEIRRSSTF; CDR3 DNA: TGTGCCAGCAGTGAAATAAGGAGAAGTAGCACCTTC
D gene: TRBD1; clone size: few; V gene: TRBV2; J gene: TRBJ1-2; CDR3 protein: CASSLSGQGVGYTF; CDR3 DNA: TGTGCCAGCAGTCTTTCGGGACAGGGGGTCGGCTACACCTTC